Below, one T cell receptor beta chain is given with its context. Authors' data handling: Cell counts per sample came from amplifying reference gene primers. Measured with immunoSEQ multiplex PCR; TCRdb has only the in-frame clones, and not every one. V, J and clone size derive from that table, while D and trimming were established from the DNA sequence. The sample lists approximately 350,000 clones; about 93% were seen once. The data stem from a study of blood T cell repertoires in COVID-19. Study in general: T cells, B-cell-depleted T cells, or PBMCs supplied cDNA or gDNA.

This CDR3 comprises 14 residues. The V end lost 3 bases, the J end lost 2 bases, and 5 bases lay between the germline ends. Germline V CDR1 and CDR2: MGHDK, SYGVNS. Source material: peripheral blood. The clonotype originates from a woman under 30 who had recovered from COVID-19. The V gene is TRBV25-1, the J gene TRBJ2-6; D not resolved. The CDR3 sequence is CASSEAAGANVLTF. The CDR3 coding sequence is TGTGCCAGCAGTGAGGCAGCTGGGGCCAACGTCCTGACTTTC.